This T cell receptor (beta chain) was profiled in a study of cytomegalovirus exposure and HLA in healthy donors. Turning to the study itself: An earlier analysis found fewer than 140 million unique TCR beta sequences from around 180 million T cells. Whole-study results and caveats: Association with HLA alleles at 0.05 false discovery rate was found for 16,951 TCR beta sequences in a later analysis. A later analysis showed TCR association rates differing by HLA locus, peaking at DRB1 and lowest at HLA-C. According to the study, 160 or so TCR beta chains were cytomegalovirus-associated.

The CDR3 extends over 12 amino acids. Germline-derived CDR1 and CDR2 are MNHEY and SVGAGI. The V end lost 4 bases, the J end lost 4 bases, and 5 bases lay between the germline ends. Concerning this clone itself: Its cognate antigen is unknown.

The PCR used 60 Vbeta and 13 Jbeta primers. Generated by immunoSEQ multiplex PCR, the TCRdb table keeps only in-frame clones and is missing some. The sample shows some 130,000 clones, roughly 85% of them seen only once. The sample was PBMCs. The clonotype comes from a man aged 40-55 years in good health and CMV-seropositive. The rearrangement joins TRBV6-5 to TRBJ1-5; D gene unclear. The DNA for the CDR3 is TGTGCCAGCAGTTCCCCTAATCAGCCCCAGCATTTT. Translated, it gives CASSSPNQPQHF.